This entry features one T cell receptor (beta chain) sequence. The data were taken from a study of blood T cells in healthy people across ages. PCR was performed a second time for about 7 to 12 cycles using a sample-barcoded 5' primer and a J-beta primer mix. TCRdb processed the 5' RACE reads anew with MiXCR; each CDR3 protein has one entry. There are approximately 490,000 distinct CDR3 sequences in the sample; more than 20% occur only once, and roughly 10% lies in the top ten. CDR1 is DFQATT, CDR2 SNEGSKA, per germline (reference sequence). V lost 0 bases, J lost 0 bases, and 5 bases stayed unmatched. This CDR3 spans 16 amino acids. This same sample was also part of a study on T cells of mothers and their children.

This receptor was identified in a boy aged 5 to 17 in good health. The chain joins TRBV20-1 to TRBJ2-7, with 10 bases aligning to TRBD2. Sequencing was done on a sample of blood. The CDR3 reads CSARDLLAGSSYEQYF. The CDR3, as DNA: TGCAGTGCTAGAGACCTACTAGCGGGGTCCTCCTACGAGCAGTACTTC.